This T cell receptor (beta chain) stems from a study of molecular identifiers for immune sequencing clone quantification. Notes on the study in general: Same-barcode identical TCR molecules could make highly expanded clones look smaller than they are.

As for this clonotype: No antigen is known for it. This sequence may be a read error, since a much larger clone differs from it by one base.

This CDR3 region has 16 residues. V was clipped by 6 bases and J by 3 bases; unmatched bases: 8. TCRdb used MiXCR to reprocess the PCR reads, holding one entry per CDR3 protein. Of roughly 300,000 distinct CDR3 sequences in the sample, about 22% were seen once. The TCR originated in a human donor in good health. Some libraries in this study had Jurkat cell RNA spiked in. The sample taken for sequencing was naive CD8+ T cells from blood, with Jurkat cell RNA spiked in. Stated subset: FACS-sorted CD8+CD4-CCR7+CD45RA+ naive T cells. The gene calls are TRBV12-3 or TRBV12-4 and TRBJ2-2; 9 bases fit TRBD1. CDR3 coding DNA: TGTGCCAGCAGCCCCACAGGGGGCAGGGACACCGGGGAGCTGTTTTTT. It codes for CASSPTGGRDTGELFF.